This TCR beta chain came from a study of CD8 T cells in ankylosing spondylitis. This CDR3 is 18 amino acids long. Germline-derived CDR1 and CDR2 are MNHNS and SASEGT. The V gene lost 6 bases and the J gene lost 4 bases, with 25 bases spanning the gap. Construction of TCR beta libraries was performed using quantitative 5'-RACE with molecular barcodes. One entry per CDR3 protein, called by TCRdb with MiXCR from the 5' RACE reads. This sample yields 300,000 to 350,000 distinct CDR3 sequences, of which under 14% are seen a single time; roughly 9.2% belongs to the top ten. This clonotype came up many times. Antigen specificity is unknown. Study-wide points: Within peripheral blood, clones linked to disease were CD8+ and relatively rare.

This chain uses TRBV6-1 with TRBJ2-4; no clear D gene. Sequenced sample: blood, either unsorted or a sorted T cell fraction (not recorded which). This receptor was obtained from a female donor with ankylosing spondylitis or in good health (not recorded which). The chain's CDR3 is CASRRVGMLDGEKNIQYF. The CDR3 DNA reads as TGTGCCAGCAGACGAGTGGGCATGCTCGACGGAGAGAAAAACATTCAGTACTTC.